In this sample, the clone carrying this T cell receptor (beta chain) turned up a few times. The data are from a study of identical twins. TCRdb ran MiXCR on the 5' RACE reads and lists one entry per CDR3 protein. The sample includes 600,000 to 850,000 distinct CDR3 sequences, over 15% of them seen just once. The CDR3 spans 16 residues. CDR1 and CDR2 from the germline V gene are DFQATT and SNEGSKA (reference sequence). V gave up 3 bases and J gave up 2 bases; unmatched junction bases: 8. This sample was shared with a second study, whose subject was T cells expressing NK-cell markers.

The chain recombines TRBV20-1 with TRBJ2-1; 9 nucleotides agree with TRBD1. The clonotype originates from a woman aged 18 to 35 in good health. Specimen: PBMCs. This chain's CDR3 is CSASKTGGAPYNEQFF. The CDR3 nucleotides are TGCAGTGCTAGTAAAACAGGGGGCGCCCCCTACAATGAGCAGTTCTTC.